Presented here are 3 T cell receptor beta chains from one specimen sequenced in a study of blood T cell repertoires in COVID-19 (dated by TCRdb to 2020 to 2022). Libraries were constructed by the immunoSEQ multiplex PCR assay. Imported from immuneACCESS, the table was reduced by TCRdb to in-frame sequences with V and J called. These copies leave out some clones; in studies compared against another copy, an unresolved V gene accounts for under half, and the cause of the remainder is not known. Recorded for this sample are roughly 200,000 clones; roughly 84% of them occurred a single time. Clones ranked in the top ten supply approximately 7.2% of the sample. Material: PBMCs or T cells enriched from blood (not recorded which). The receptor set was obtained from a man aged 25-45 years in a cohort exposed to, infected with or recovered from COVID-19 (not recorded which).

This rearrangement joins TRBV7-3 to TRBJ2-1, with 8 bases identical to TRBD1. Germline loops: CDR1 SGHTA, CDR2 FQGTGA. Trimming removed 5 bases from V and 8 bases from J; junction bases left unmatched: 5. The CDR3 has 13 amino acids. In nucleotides, the CDR3 is TGTGCCAGCAGCCATGACAGGGGCCATGAGCAGTTCTTC. This gives the protein CASSHDRGHEQFF.

The genes are TRBV19 and TRBJ1-1, with TRBD1 matching over 9 bases. With V trimmed by 6 bases and J by 5 bases, 10 bases remained unmatched. The CDR3 is 15 amino acids. Looked up from germline, CDR1 is LNHDA and CDR2 is SQIVND (reference sequence). CDR3 nucleotide sequence: TGTGCCAGTAGGAGGACAGGGGTATCAAGGACTGAAGCTTTCTTT. Translation gives CASRRTGVSRTEAFF.

V usage is TRBV7-3 and J usage is TRBJ2-1, with D perhaps matching TRBD2 (5 bases). Germline CDR1 SGHTA, CDR2 FQGTGA. The CDR3 is 15 amino acids. The V gene lost 2 bases and the J gene lost 6 bases, with 14 bases spanning the gap. The CDR3 is CASSLDLGRGNEQFF. The CDR3 DNA reads as TGTGCCAGCAGCTTAGATTTAGGCCGGGGCAATGAGCAGTTCTTC.